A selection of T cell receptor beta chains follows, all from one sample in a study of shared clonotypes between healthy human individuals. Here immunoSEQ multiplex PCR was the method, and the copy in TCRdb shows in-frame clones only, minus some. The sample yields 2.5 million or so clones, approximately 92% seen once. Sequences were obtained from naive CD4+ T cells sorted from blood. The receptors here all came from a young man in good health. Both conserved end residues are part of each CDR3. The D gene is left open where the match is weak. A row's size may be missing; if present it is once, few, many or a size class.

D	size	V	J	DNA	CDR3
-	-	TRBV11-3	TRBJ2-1	TGTGCCAGCAGCCCGTCCCAGGGGAGCAATGAGCAGTTCTTC	CASSPSQGSNEQFF
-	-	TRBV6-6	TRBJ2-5	TGTGCCAGCAGTTACCCCCCGGACAGCCTCAGTGGGACCCAGTACTTC	CASSYPPDSLSGTQYF
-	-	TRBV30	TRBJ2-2	TGTGCCTGGAGTAGGCAGAGGGGAGTCAACACCGGGGAGCTGTTTTTT	CAWSRQRGVNTGELFF
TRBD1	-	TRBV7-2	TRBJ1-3	TGTGCCAGCAGCTTGACAGGGGGCACTGGAAACACCATATATTTT	CASSLTGGTGNTIYF
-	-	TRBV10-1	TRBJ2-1	TGCGCCAGCAGTGAGAACTCCTACAATGAGCAGTTCTTC	CASSENSYNEQFF
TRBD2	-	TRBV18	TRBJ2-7	TGTGCCAGCTCACCAAGTGCGGGAGGGGCGGGCGAGCAGTACTTC	CASSPSAGGAGEQYF
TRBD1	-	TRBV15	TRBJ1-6	TGTGCCACCAGCAGCTACCGGGACAGGGGTAATACACCCCTCCACTTT	CATSSYRDRGNTPLHF
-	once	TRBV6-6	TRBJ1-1	TGTGCCAGCAGTTACTCGGGTAACAAGGGCACTGAAGCTTTCTTT	CASSYSGNKGTEAFF
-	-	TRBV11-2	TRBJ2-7	TGTGCCAGCAGCTTAGGCCAGGGGCCTATCTCCTACGAGCAGTACTTC	CASSLGQGPISYEQYF
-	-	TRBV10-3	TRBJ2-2	TGTGCCATCAGTGAGTCGGACAGAAACACCGGGGAGCTGTTTTTT	CAISESDRNTGELFF
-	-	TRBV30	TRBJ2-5	TGTGCCTTTGTAGGGGAGTACCAAGAGACCCAGTACTTC	CAFVGEYQETQYF
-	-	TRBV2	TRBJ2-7	TGTGCCAGCGGGAAGGGGACCCACTCCTACGAGCAGTACTTC	CASGKGTHSYEQYF
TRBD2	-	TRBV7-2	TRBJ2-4	TGTGCCAGCAGCTTAGTCCAGACTAGCGGGACAGCCAAAAACATTCAGTACTTC	CASSLVQTSGTAKNIQYF
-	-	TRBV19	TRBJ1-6	TGTGCCAGTAAGGAGTTTTTAGGTGATTCACCCCTCCACTTT	CASKEFLGDSPLHF
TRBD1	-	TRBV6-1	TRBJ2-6	TGTGCCAGCAGTGAAGTGGACAGGGGGCCCGGGGCCAACGTCCTGACTTTC	CASSEVDRGPGANVLTF
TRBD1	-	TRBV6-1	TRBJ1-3	TGTGCCAGCAGTGAGGGCGGGACAGCCTCTGGAAACGCCATATATTTT	CASSEGGTASGNAIYF
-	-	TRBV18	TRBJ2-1	TGTGCCAGCTCGCCGGATGGAGCGGGCTCTTCCTACAATGAGCAGTTCTTC	CASSPDGAGSSYNEQFF
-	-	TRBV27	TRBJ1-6	TGTGCCAGCAGTTTATGGACGGGGACTTCGCCCCTCCACTTT	CASSLWTGTSPLHF
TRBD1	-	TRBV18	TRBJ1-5	TGTGCCAGCTCACCAGGGACCGCAGGGGGCTTGCAGCCCCAGCATTTT	CASSPGTAGGLQPQHF
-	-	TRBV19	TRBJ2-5	TGTGCCAGTAGTATTGGGCGAGAGACCCAGTACTTC	CASSIGRETQYF
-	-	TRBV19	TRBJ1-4	TGTGCCAGTAGTATTACTCGGTCGGCAATTCCTAATGAAAAACTGTTTTTT	CASSITRSAIPNEKLFF
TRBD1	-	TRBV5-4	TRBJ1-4	TGTGCCAGCAGCTTGGGCGGGACAGAGGTTGAAAAACTGTTTTTT	CASSLGGTEVEKLFF
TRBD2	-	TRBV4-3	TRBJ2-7	TGCGCCAGCAGCCAAGGACTAGCGGGAGGTGAGCAGTACTTC	CASSQGLAGGEQYF
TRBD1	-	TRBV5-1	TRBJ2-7	TGCGCCAGCAGCCCATGGGACAGGGGTGAATACGAGCAGTACTTC	CASSPWDRGEYEQYF
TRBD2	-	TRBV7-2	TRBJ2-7	TGTGCCAGCAGCTTGGGTAGCGGGTACGAGCAGTACTTC	CASSLGSGYEQYF
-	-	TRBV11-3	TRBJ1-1	TGTGCCAGCAGCTTGAATTCCGGGTACTTTCGGGTCACTGAAGCTTTCTTT	CASSLNSGYFRVTEAFF
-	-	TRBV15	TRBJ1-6	TGTGCCACCAGCAGAAAACAGGGCGGTTCACCCCTCCACTTT	CATSRKQGGSPLHF
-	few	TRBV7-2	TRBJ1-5	TGTGCCAGCAGCTTAGCTGGAATTCAGCCCCAGCATTTT	CASSLAGIQPQHF
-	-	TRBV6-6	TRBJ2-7	TGTGCCAGCCGACGGACGGGAACGTCCTACGAGCAGTACTTC	CASRRTGTSYEQYF